These 24 T cell receptor beta chains were sequenced from one sample in a study of PD-1 blockade in classical Hodgkin lymphoma. Assay used: immunoSEQ multiplex PCR; TCRdb lists only in-frame clones, some missing. The sample holds 23,000 or so clones; 81% are singletons and the top ten take 22%. Documented time point: cycle 4 day 1 (C4D1), after more than 5 weeks of nivolumab. Each patient experienced a relapse that followed autologous stem cell transplantation, and brentuximab vedotin exposure varied. The source material was peripheral blood mononuclear cells (PBMCs), sampled before the fourth cycle of nivolumab. These receptors originate from a human donor with classical Hodgkin lymphoma.

The chain combines TRBV11-3 with TRBJ1-1; D is uncertain. V was cut by 5 bases and J by 3 bases, with 10 bases left in between. Per the germline V gene, CDR1 is SGHNT and CDR2 is YENEEA. The CDR3 contains 13 residues. The CDR3, as DNA: TGTGCCAGCAGCATCGGCCTCGACACTGAAGCTTTCTTT. The encoded protein is CASSIGLDTEAFF.

The CDR3 DNA reads TGTGCCTGGAGTGTCCCCCAGACAGGGGCTAACTATGGCTACACCTTC. Its translation: CAWSVPQTGANYGYTF. The gene calls are TRBV30 and TRBJ1-2; 8 bases match TRBD1. Looked up from germline, CDR1 is GTSNPN and CDR2 is SVGIG (reference sequence). V lost 0 bases and J lost 0; bases outside the gene matches: 6. The CDR3 spans 16 residues.

This clone came up a few times. The same CDR3 is also encoded by other DNA sequences in this sample. This chain joins TRBV9 and TRBJ2-7; TRBD1 is a possible D gene (5 bases). The CDR3 is 15 amino acids. Germline lookup yields CDR1 SGDLS and CDR2 YYNGEE. The germline V and J ends were trimmed by 3 bases and 2 bases, with 15 bases remaining between them. CDR3 nucleotides: TGTGCCAGCAGCGCAGACCAGGGTTTTGCCTACGAGCAGTACTTC. Protein sequence: CASSADQGFAYEQYF.

This rearrangement joins TRBV5-6 to TRBJ2-5; TRBD2 aligns across 10 bases. The CDR3 runs to 16 residues. The germline CDR1 and CDR2 sequences are SGHDT and YYEEEE. V lost 3 bases and J lost 6; bases outside the gene matches: 11. The CDR3 reads CASSSPRAGGIKTQYF. The CDR3 DNA reads as TGTGCCAGCAGCTCCCCTCGAGCGGGAGGGATAAAGACCCAGTACTTC.

This clone was detected only once. CDR3 amino acids: CASRPTSSALYEQYF. Here the CDR3 DNA reads TGTGCCAGCAGACCGACCTCAAGCGCTCTCTACGAGCAGTACTTC. V and J are TRBV7-9 and TRBJ2-7; D ambiguous. V was shortened by 6 bases and J by 3 bases, with 18 bases between the two germline ends. The CDR3 loop spans 15 amino acids. CDR1 SEHNR and CDR2 FQNEAQ come from the germline V gene (reference sequence). The full variable domain, completed using reference TRBV7-9 and TRBJ2-7, is DTGVSQNPRHKITKRGQNVTFRCDPISEHNRLYWYRQTLGQGPEFLTYFQNEAQLEKSRLLSDRFSAERPKGSFSTLEIQRTEQGDSAMYLCASRPTSSALYEQYFGPGTRLTVT.

This rearrangement joins TRBV6-5 to TRBJ2-5, with a possible D match to TRBD2 (6 bases). The V gene lost 8 bases and the J gene lost 1 base, with 11 bases spanning the gap. Germline lookup yields CDR1 MNHEY and CDR2 SVGAGI. The CDR3 runs 13 residues. CDR3 sequence: CASSDYTQETQYF. CDR3 nucleotides: TGTGCCAGCTCGGACTACACCCAAGAGACCCAGTACTTC.

The rearrangement joins TRBV21-1 to TRBJ1-5. TRBV21-1 corresponds to a pseudogene. The CDR3 covers 13 residues. The CDR3 region has the DNA TGTGCCAGCAGAACCGTTACCAATCAGCCCCAGCATTTT. Translating gives CASRTVTNQPQHF.

V is TRBV2 and J is TRBJ2-3; 9 nucleotides agree with TRBD2. This CDR3 spans 14 amino acids. Germline-derived CDR1 and CDR2 are SNHLY and FYNNEI. The trim removed 6 bases at V and 1 base at J, leaving 2 bases unmatched. This chain's CDR3 is CASRPSGGTDTQYF. CDR3 sequence (DNA): TGTGCCAGCAGGCCTAGCGGGGGCACAGATACGCAGTATTTT.

This clone is classed as medium-sized. One junction end disagrees with the germline gene, perhaps due to a read error. This sequence joins TRBV7-3 and TRBJ2-5; D is uncertain. Germline CDR1 and CDR2: SGHTA and FQGTGA. This CDR3 is 14 amino acids long. DNA for the CDR3: TGTGCCAGCAGCTTAAATGTCCTAGGAGAGCCCCAGTACTTC. It codes for CASSLNVLGEPQYF.

This clone was counted between two and nine times. V gene TRBV30 combines with J gene TRBJ1-1; D remains unclear. V gave up 0 bases and J gave up 6 bases, with 8 bases separating them. From germline, CDR1 is GTSNPN and CDR2 SVGIG (reference sequence). There are 12 residues in the CDR3. The CDR3 loop reads CAWSVGNAEAFF. In DNA form, the CDR3 reads TGTGCCTGGAGTGTTGGCAATGCTGAAGCTTTCTTT.

This chain uses TRBV11-3 with TRBJ2-3, with 10 bases lining up with TRBD2. Germline loops: CDR1 SGHNT, CDR2 YENEEA. Losses at the gene ends were 4 bases for V and 4 bases for J; bases not matched to a gene: 8. The CDR3 spans 16 residues. CDR3 sequence reads: CASSSRSGGASDTQYF. Here the CDR3 DNA reads TGTGCCAGCAGCTCTCGAAGCGGGGGGGCCTCAGATACGCAGTATTTT.

The chain's CDR3 is CASSSTGPGYGYTF. The CDR3 coding sequence is TGTGCCAGCAGCTCAACAGGGCCTGGCTATGGCTACACCTTC. The rearrangement links TRBV7-9 to TRBJ1-2; maybe TRBD1 (6 bases). V gave up 4 bases and J gave up 4 bases, with 13 bases separating them. The CDR3 contains 14 residues. Germline V gene data show CDR1 as SEHNR and CDR2 as FQNEAQ (reference sequence).

The rearrangement uses TRBV7-9 and TRBJ1-1; D unresolved. This CDR3 has 15 residues. V gave up 1 base and J gave up 3 bases, with 12 bases separating them. Germline values: CDR1 SEHNR, CDR2 FQNEAQ (reference sequence). DNA of the CDR3: TGTGCCAGCAGCTTAGGGCTCACCATCCACACTGAAGCTTTCTTT. It is translated as CASSLGLTIHTEAFF.

The rearrangement links TRBV7-3 to TRBJ2-2, with 7 nucleotides matching TRBD2. CDR1 and CDR2 (germline): SGHTA, FQGTGA. CDR3 length equals 17 residues. The V and J ends lost 5 bases and 3 bases, in that order; junction bases with no gene match: 12. The CDR3 DNA follows: TGTGCCAGCAGCCCCTTTAGGCGGGAGACGGACACCGGGGAGCTGTTTTTT. Protein product: CASSPFRRETDTGELFF.

The chain combines TRBV2 with TRBJ2-1; TRBD2 agrees at 7 bases. Germline-derived CDR1 and CDR2 are SNHLY and FYNNEI. After removal of 8 bases from V and 10 bases from J, the junction contained 5 bases not matched to a gene. The CDR3 extends over 11 amino acids. The CDR3 reads CASGRAREQFF. In nucleotides, the CDR3 is TGTGCCAGCGGGAGGGCCAGGGAGCAGTTCTTC.

This chain uses TRBV7-9 with TRBJ2-7; 7 bases line up with TRBD1. Trimming removed 4 bases from V and 2 bases from J; junction bases left unmatched: 8. The CDR3 runs 15 residues. The germline gives CDR1 SEHNR, CDR2 FQNEAQ (reference sequence). CDR3 amino acids: CASSSPSTGAYEQYF. CDR3 sequence (DNA): TGTGCCAGCAGCTCGCCCTCAACAGGGGCCTACGAGCAGTACTTC.

The V call is TRBV5-1, the J call TRBJ2-5, with D possibly being TRBD1 (6 bases). CDR1 and CDR2 (germline): SGHRS, YFSETQ. The CDR3 consists of 14 residues. Trimming left V 0 bases short and J 5 bases short, with 11 bases between. The DNA of the CDR3 is TGCGCCAGCAGCTTGGGGTCAGGGGTGGAGACCCAGTACTTC. It encodes CASSLGSGVETQYF.

This chain connects TRBV19 to TRBJ1-2, with 8 bases matching TRBD1. CDR3 length equals 15 residues. The germline CDR1 and CDR2 sequences are LNHDA and SQIVND (reference sequence). The V segment lost 6 bases and the J segment 3 bases; nucleotides outside the gene matches: 9. Written as DNA, the CDR3 is TGTGCCAGTAGACCTCAGGGGGCTGGGGACTATGGCTACACCTTC. This encodes CASRPQGAGDYGYTF.

This clone was observed a single time. V and J are TRBV28 and TRBJ1-2, with TRBD1 as a possible D gene (6 bases). The CDR3 covers 14 residues. Germline V gene data show CDR1 as MDHEN and CDR2 as SYDVKM. V dropped 5 bases and J dropped 2 bases, with 12 bases sitting between them. In DNA, the CDR3 is TGTGCCAGCAGTCGTGGAACAGGGAACTATGGCTACACCTTC. Translated: CASSRGTGNYGYTF.

The chain has TRBV10-2 and TRBJ2-3, with D perhaps matching TRBD1 or TRBD2 (5 bases each). The ends were cut back, 5 bases at V and 0 bases at J, with 12 bases in the middle. This CDR3 has 15 amino acids. Germline values: CDR1 WSHSY, CDR2 SAAADI. CDR3 loop: CASSRLGDSTDTQYF. CDR3 sequence (DNA): TGCGCCAGCAGTCGACTGGGGGATAGCACAGATACGCAGTATTTT.

This clone has a single count. The rearrangement links TRBV7-9 to TRBJ2-7; D call uncertain. Trimming stripped 2 bases from V and 2 bases from J, with 4 bases between. CDR3 size: 12 residues. Germline-derived CDR1 and CDR2 are SEHNR and FQNEAQ (reference sequence). CDR3 residues: CASSLSAYEQYF. The CDR3 DNA reads TGTGCCAGCAGCTTATCTGCCTACGAGCAGTACTTC.

J is TRBJ1-6 and V is TRBV18; D might be TRBD1 (5 bases). The germline V and J ends were trimmed by 3 bases and 8 bases, with 14 bases remaining between them. In germline, CDR1 is KGHSH, CDR2 LQKENI. This CDR3 region has 15 residues. CDR3 protein: CASSPVGGGDSPLHF. The CDR3 DNA follows: TGTGCCAGCTCACCGGTGGGGGGAGGAGATTCACCCCTCCACTTT.

In its sample, this clone was seen once. The chain recombines TRBV27 with TRBJ2-1, with 11 bases lining up with TRBD2. J was trimmed by 13 bases and V by 11 bases; bases with no gene match: 19. The CDR3 has 15 amino acids. Germline V gives CDR1 MNHEY, CDR2 SMNVEV (reference sequence). CDR3 protein: CAESTTAKGLAVQFF. The CDR3, as DNA: TGTGCCGAGTCTACGACAGCGAAGGGACTAGCGGTACAGTTCTTC.

The chain is built from TRBV19 and TRBJ2-3; 12 bases match TRBD2. V dropped 3 bases and J dropped 4; count of bases not matched to a gene: 8. The CDR3 is made up of 17 amino acids. CDR1 and CDR2 from the germline V gene are LNHDA and SQIVND (reference sequence). CDR3 coding DNA: TGTGCCAGTAGTATTAGGGCTAGCGGGAGGGCCGCAGATACGCAGTATTTT. Translation gives CASSIRASGRAADTQYF. Using reference TRBV19 and TRBJ2-3 for the parts outside the CDR3, the full variable domain is DGGITQSPKYLFRKEGQNVTLSCEQNLNHDAMYWYRQDPGQGLRLIYYSQIVNDFQKGDIAEGYSVSREKKESFPLTVTSAQKNPTAFYLCASSIRASGRAADTQYFGPGTRLTVL.